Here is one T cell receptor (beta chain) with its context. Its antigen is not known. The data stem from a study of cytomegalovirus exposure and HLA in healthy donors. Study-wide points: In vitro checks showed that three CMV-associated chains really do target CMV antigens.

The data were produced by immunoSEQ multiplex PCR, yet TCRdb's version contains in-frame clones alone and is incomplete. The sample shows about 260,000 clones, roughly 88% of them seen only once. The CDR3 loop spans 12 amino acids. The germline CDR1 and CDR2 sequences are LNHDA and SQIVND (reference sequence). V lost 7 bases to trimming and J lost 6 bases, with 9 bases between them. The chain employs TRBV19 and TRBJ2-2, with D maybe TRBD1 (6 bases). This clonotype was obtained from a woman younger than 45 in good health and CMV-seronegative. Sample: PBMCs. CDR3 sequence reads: CASNQGSGELFF. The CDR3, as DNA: TGTGCCAGTAATCAGGGGTCCGGGGAGCTGTTTTTT. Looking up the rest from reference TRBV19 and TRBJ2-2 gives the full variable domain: DGGITQSPKYLFRKEGQNVTLSCEQNLNHDAMYWYRQDPGQGLRLIYYSQIVNDFQKGDIAEGYSVSREKKESFPLTVTSAQKNPTAFYLCASNQGSGELFFGEGSRLTVL.